Each of the 11 T cell receptor beta chains below was sequenced from the same sample in a study of blood T cell repertoires in COVID-19. The table came from immunoSEQ multiplex PCR; TCRdb's copy has only in-frame clones and leaves some out. This table holds around 470,000 clones, about nine tenths found once. Source material: PBMCs or T cells enriched from blood (not recorded which). These receptors all stem from a man aged 18 to 30 who had recovered from COVID-19.

The V call is TRBV15, the J call TRBJ2-5, with 9 positions matching TRBD1. V lost 4 bases and J lost 5; bases outside the gene matches: 8. The CDR3 totals 15 residues. CDR1 is LNHNV and CDR2 is YYDKDF in the germline V gene (reference sequence). CDR3 protein: CATSMGQGKFETQYF. The CDR3 DNA reads TGTGCCACCAGCATGGGACAGGGCAAGTTCGAGACCCAGTACTTC.

Note on this clone: Other DNA sequences from this sample encode an identical CDR3 as well. The V call is TRBV9, the J call TRBJ1-2; 9 bases agree with TRBD1. Germline-derived CDR1 and CDR2 are SGDLS and YYNGEE. This CDR3 has 14 amino acids. The junction had 5 bases not matched to a gene; V was cut back by 2 bases and J by 6 bases. For the CDR3, the DNA is TGTGCCAGCAGCGTGGTGGGACAGGGCGATGGCTACACCTTC. Its protein product is CASSVVGQGDGYTF.

This chain uses TRBV4-1 with TRBJ1-6; 8 bases map to TRBD1. This CDR3 region has 16 residues. Germline CDR1 is MGHRA and CDR2 is YSYEKL. V lost 0 bases, J lost 9 bases, and 7 bases stayed unmatched. CDR3 sequence: CASSQDGTGRGSPLHF. The CDR3, as DNA: TGCGCCAGCAGCCAAGATGGGACAGGACGTGGTTCACCCCTCCACTTT.

The chain has TRBV11-2 and TRBJ2-5, with D unresolved. The CDR3 contains 12 residues. CDR1 and CDR2 from the germline V gene are SGHAT and FQNNGV. V was clipped by 5 bases and J by 4 bases, with 8 bases between them. As DNA, the CDR3 is TGTGCCAGCAGCCTCTCGCGAGAGACCCAGTACTTC. The encoded protein is CASSLSRETQYF.

CDR3 sequence (DNA): TGTGCCAGCAGTCCCCGAGGCCGATCAGAGCAGTACTTC. Translated, it gives CASSPRGRSEQYF. V is TRBV12-3 or TRBV12-4 and J is TRBJ2-7; D unresolved. Deletions cut 5 bases from V and 7 bases from J, with 15 bases between. This CDR3 spans 13 amino acids.

V usage is TRBV5-1 and J usage is TRBJ2-7; weak D call: TRBD1 (5 bases). V shed 0 bases and J shed 2 bases, with 12 bases lying between them. Germline-derived CDR1 and CDR2 are SGHRS and YFSETQ. The CDR3 runs to 15 residues. CDR3: CASSLGGALTYEQYF. The CDR3, as DNA: TGCGCCAGCAGCTTGGGGGGCGCATTGACCTACGAGCAGTACTTC.

About this clone itself: This same CDR3 is encoded by further DNA sequences in the sample. The chain is built from TRBV11-2 and TRBJ2-7, with D tentatively TRBD2 (5 bases). The CDR3 contains 12 residues. Germline values: CDR1 SGHAT, CDR2 FQNNGV. V lost 2 bases, J lost 3 bases, and 5 bases lay in between. CDR3 in amino acids: CASSLSGYEQYF. DNA of the CDR3: TGTGCCAGCAGCTTAAGCGGCTACGAGCAGTACTTC.

The chain employs TRBV12-3 or TRBV12-4 and TRBJ1-1; D unclear. The CDR3 is 13 residues long. V shed 6 bases and J shed 6 bases, with 14 bases lying between them. The CDR3 region has the DNA TGTGCCAGCAGCCCACAGACCAAGGCTGAAGCTTTCTTT. Residues: CASSPQTKAEAFF.

V is TRBV18 and J is TRBJ1-1; the match to TRBD1 covers 10 bases. J was trimmed by 8 bases and V by 0 bases; bases with no gene match: 15. Per the germline V gene, CDR1 is KGHSH and CDR2 is LQKENI. This CDR3 has 18 residues. The CDR3 sequence is CASSPPIFLGTGDVEAFF. Here the CDR3 DNA reads TGTGCCAGCTCACCACCGATATTTCTTGGGACAGGGGATGTAGAAGCTTTCTTT.

This rearrangement joins TRBV5-4 to TRBJ1-2; TRBD1 might be the D (6 bases). V gave up 3 bases and J gave up 8 bases, with 14 bases separating them. Looked up from germline, CDR1 is SGHNT and CDR2 is YYREEE (reference sequence). The CDR3 extends over 13 amino acids. The CDR3 sequence is CASSSSTGSGYTF. CDR3 bases: TGTGCCAGCAGCTCTTCGACAGGTTCGGGCTACACCTTC.

The gene calls are TRBV19 and TRBJ1-1, with 8 positions matching TRBD1. This CDR3 is 14 amino acids long. Trimming removed 10 bases from V and 5 bases from J; junction bases left unmatched: 12. CDR1 is LNHDA, CDR2 SQIVND, per germline (reference sequence). The CDR3 sequence is CAIPTDRDRTEAFF. DNA for the CDR3: TGTGCCATACCGACCGACCGGGACAGGACTGAAGCTTTCTTT.